Listed below are T cell receptor beta chains from one sample, sequenced in a study of blood T cell repertoires in COVID-19. Clones were sequenced by immunoSEQ multiplex PCR, and TCRdb holds only the in-frame ones, with some missing. The table lists roughly 430,000 clones, roughly 90% of them singletons, with roughly 2% in the top ten. Sequenced material: PBMCs or T cells enriched from blood (not recorded which). The receptors were gathered from a woman in her forties with acute COVID-19. Each CDR3 is given with its conserved first and last residue. D genes are given only for firm matches. Clone size is not always given. Where it is, it says once, few, many or a class for expanded clones.

clone size: NA; D gene: TRBD1; V gene: TRBV19; J gene: TRBJ2-6; CDR3 protein: CASSSPGQSLFSGANVLTF; CDR3 DNA: TGTGCCAGTAGTAGCCCGGGACAGTCCCTTTTCTCTGGGGCCAACGTCCTGACTTTC
clone size: NA; D gene: TRBD2; V gene: TRBV6-5; J gene: TRBJ2-7; CDR3 protein: CASSTGTSGKGQYF; CDR3 DNA: TGTGCCAGCAGTACCGGGACTAGCGGTAAAGGGCAGTACTTC
clone size: NA; D gene: NA; V gene: TRBV7-9; J gene: TRBJ2-3; CDR3 protein: CASGPIDTQYF; CDR3 DNA: TGTGCCAGCGGCCCAATAGATACGCAGTATTTT
clone size: NA; D gene: NA; V gene: TRBV14; J gene: TRBJ1-4; CDR3 protein: CASSQVVFGSGNEKLFF; CDR3 DNA: TGTGCCAGCAGCCAAGTCGTATTCGGGTCCGGGAATGAAAAACTGTTTTTT
clone size: NA; D gene: NA; V gene: TRBV27; J gene: TRBJ1-5; CDR3 protein: CASSLSGRVFQPQHF; CDR3 DNA: TGTGCCAGCAGTTTATCGGGGAGGGTCTTTCAGCCCCAGCATTTT
clone size: NA; D gene: TRBD1; V gene: TRBV3-1/TRBV3-2; J gene: TRBJ1-1; CDR3 protein: CASSDRDRGGAFF; CDR3 DNA: TGTGCCAGCAGCGACCGGGACAGGGGTGGGGCTTTCTTT
clone size: NA; D gene: NA; V gene: TRBV27; J gene: TRBJ2-2; CDR3 protein: CASSGWAGNTGELFF; CDR3 DNA: TGTGCCAGCAGTGGTTGGGCCGGCAACACCGGGGAGCTGTTTTTT
clone size: NA; D gene: TRBD1; V gene: TRBV2; J gene: TRBJ1-1; CDR3 protein: CASSRDRAPFF; CDR3 DNA: TGTGCCAGCAGCAGAGACAGGGCGCCTTTCTTT
clone size: NA; D gene: TRBD1; V gene: TRBV24-1; J gene: TRBJ2-2; CDR3 protein: CATSGDREMPNTGELFF; CDR3 DNA: TGTGCCACCAGTGGGGACAGAGAGATGCCGAACACCGGGGAGCTGTTTTTT
clone size: NA; D gene: NA; V gene: TRBV7-9; J gene: TRBJ1-2; CDR3 protein: CASTRGGAVAPFTANYGYTF; CDR3 DNA: TGTGCCAGCACACGAGGGGGGGCAGTCGCCCCATTTACAGCTAACTATGGCTACACCTTC
clone size: NA; D gene: NA; V gene: TRBV5-4; J gene: TRBJ1-1; CDR3 protein: CASSDLTVMGNTEAFF; CDR3 DNA: TGTGCCAGCAGCGACTTGACAGTAATGGGTAACACTGAAGCTTTCTTT
clone size: once; D gene: TRBD1; V gene: TRBV5-1; J gene: TRBJ2-7; CDR3 protein: CASSPGQGASYEQYF; CDR3 DNA: TGCGCCAGCAGCCCGGGACAGGGGGCCTCCTACGAGCAGTACTTC
clone size: NA; D gene: NA; V gene: TRBV4-2; J gene: TRBJ1-2; CDR3 protein: CASSQDLHQGPYAYGYTF; CDR3 DNA: TGTGCCAGCAGCCAAGATCTCCATCAGGGGCCGTACGCGTATGGCTACACCTTC
clone size: NA; D gene: NA; V gene: TRBV6-1; J gene: TRBJ2-7; CDR3 protein: CASSELAFNLYEQYF; CDR3 DNA: TGTGCCAGCAGTGAGCTAGCTTTCAACCTCTACGAGCAGTACTTC
clone size: NA; D gene: TRBD1; V gene: TRBV6-5; J gene: TRBJ1-6; CDR3 protein: CASSLDRAHSPLHF; CDR3 DNA: TGTGCCAGCAGCCTGGACAGGGCCCATTCACCCCTCCACTTT
clone size: NA; D gene: NA; V gene: TRBV30; J gene: TRBJ1-2; CDR3 protein: CAWSSGAYGYTF; CDR3 DNA: TGTGCCTGGAGTTCTGGGGCCTATGGCTACACCTTC
clone size: NA; D gene: NA; V gene: TRBV19; J gene: TRBJ1-1; CDR3 protein: CASSILQNTEAFF; CDR3 DNA: TGTGCCAGTAGTATCTTACAGAACACTGAAGCTTTCTTT
clone size: NA; D gene: TRBD1; V gene: TRBV19; J gene: TRBJ1-2; CDR3 protein: CASSIGLGQTRGYTF; CDR3 DNA: TGTGCCAGTAGTATTGGATTGGGACAGACCAGGGGCTACACCTTC
clone size: NA; D gene: NA; V gene: TRBV5-1; J gene: TRBJ1-2; CDR3 protein: CASSLDRLYGYTF; CDR3 DNA: TGCGCCAGCAGCTTGGACAGGCTCTATGGCTACACCTTC
clone size: NA; D gene: TRBD2; V gene: TRBV7-9; J gene: TRBJ2-5; CDR3 protein: CASSTGLAEETQYF; CDR3 DNA: TGTGCCAGCAGCACGGGACTAGCTGAAGAGACCCAGTACTTC
clone size: once; D gene: NA; V gene: TRBV5-8; J gene: TRBJ1-2; CDR3 protein: CADPPARGNNYGYTF; CDR3 DNA: TGTGCCGACCCTCCGGCCAGGGGCAATAACTATGGCTACACCTTC
clone size: NA; D gene: TRBD2; V gene: TRBV10-1; J gene: TRBJ2-1; CDR3 protein: CASSEGSGYYNEQFF; CDR3 DNA: TGCGCCAGCAGTGAAGGTAGCGGGTACTACAATGAGCAGTTCTTC
clone size: NA; D gene: TRBD1; V gene: TRBV7-9; J gene: TRBJ1-1; CDR3 protein: CASSSGQGETEAFF; CDR3 DNA: TGTGCCAGCAGCTCGGGACAGGGAGAAACTGAAGCTTTCTTT
clone size: NA; D gene: NA; V gene: TRBV7-9; J gene: TRBJ2-3; CDR3 protein: CASSLTDRSGTDTQYF; CDR3 DNA: TGTGCCAGCAGCTTAACTGACAGGTCGGGCACAGATACGCAGTATTTT
clone size: NA; D gene: NA; V gene: TRBV7-8; J gene: TRBJ2-2; CDR3 protein: CASSLGAVRGLLYGELFF; CDR3 DNA: TGTGCCAGCAGCTTAGGGGCAGTGAGAGGGCTTTTGTACGGGGAGCTGTTTTTT
clone size: NA; D gene: NA; V gene: TRBV6-5; J gene: TRBJ2-2; CDR3 protein: CASSPRPGIGELFF; CDR3 DNA: TGTGCCAGCAGTCCCCGCCCGGGGATCGGGGAGCTGTTTTTT
clone size: NA; D gene: NA; V gene: TRBV19; J gene: TRBJ1-5; CDR3 protein: CATSEVDQPQHF; CDR3 DNA: TGTGCCACTTCCGAGGTGGATCAGCCCCAGCATTTT
clone size: NA; D gene: NA; V gene: TRBV5-1; J gene: TRBJ2-1; CDR3 protein: CASTSLMTEEQFF; CDR3 DNA: TGCGCCAGCACTTCGCTTATGACGGAGGAGCAGTTCTTC
clone size: NA; D gene: TRBD2; V gene: TRBV14; J gene: TRBJ2-5; CDR3 protein: CASSQAGGAQETQYF; CDR3 DNA: TGTGCCAGCAGCCAAGCGGGGGGGGCCCAAGAGACCCAGTACTTC
clone size: few; D gene: TRBD1; V gene: TRBV5-1; J gene: TRBJ2-1; CDR3 protein: CASKSGTGGNEQFF; CDR3 DNA: TGCGCCAGCAAATCCGGGACAGGGGGCAATGAGCAGTTCTTC
clone size: NA; D gene: NA; V gene: TRBV13; J gene: TRBJ1-6; CDR3 protein: CASSSRHTGTLDSPLHF; CDR3 DNA: TGTGCCAGCAGCTCCCGTCATACCGGGACTCTTGATTCACCCCTCCACTTT
clone size: NA; D gene: NA; V gene: TRBV15; J gene: TRBJ1-5; CDR3 protein: CATSRHQGGQPQHF; CDR3 DNA: TGTGCCACCAGCAGACACCAAGGCGGGCAGCCCCAGCATTTT
clone size: NA; D gene: TRBD2; V gene: TRBV15; J gene: TRBJ2-7; CDR3 protein: CATSISGGAYEQYF; CDR3 DNA: TGTGCCACCAGCATTAGCGGGGGGGCCTACGAGCAGTACTTC
clone size: NA; D gene: NA; V gene: TRBV6-6; J gene: TRBJ2-2; CDR3 protein: CASIDPRVTGELFF; CDR3 DNA: TGTGCCAGCATTGACCCCAGGGTAACCGGGGAGCTGTTTTTT
clone size: once; D gene: TRBD1; V gene: TRBV19; J gene: TRBJ1-4; CDR3 protein: CASSPKDRGATNEKLFF; CDR3 DNA: TGTGCCAGTAGTCCAAAGGACAGGGGTGCAACTAATGAAAAACTGTTTTTT
clone size: once; D gene: NA; V gene: TRBV7-8; J gene: TRBJ1-5; CDR3 protein: CASSLNRQGNQPQHF; CDR3 DNA: TGTGCCAGCAGCTTAAACAGGCAGGGGAATCAGCCCCAGCATTTT
clone size: NA; D gene: TRBD2; V gene: TRBV4-1; J gene: TRBJ2-7; CDR3 protein: CASSHMIPGLVYEQYF; CDR3 DNA: TGCGCCAGCAGCCATATGATACCGGGACTAGTCTACGAGCAGTACTTC
clone size: NA; D gene: NA; V gene: TRBV4-1; J gene: TRBJ2-5; CDR3 protein: CASSQGEGGAIETQYF; CDR3 DNA: TGCGCCAGCAGCCAAGGGGAAGGGGGGGCGATAGAGACCCAGTACTTC
clone size: NA; D gene: NA; V gene: TRBV11-2; J gene: TRBJ2-5; CDR3 protein: CASSLRGAGETQYF; CDR3 DNA: TGTGCCAGCAGCTTAAGGGGTGCTGGGGAGACCCAGTACTTC
clone size: NA; D gene: TRBD1; V gene: TRBV30; J gene: TRBJ1-6; CDR3 protein: CAWSSGDSGNSPLHF; CDR3 DNA: TGTGCCTGGAGCTCAGGGGACAGTGGGAATTCACCCCTCCACTTT
clone size: NA; D gene: NA; V gene: TRBV7-9; J gene: TRBJ2-7; CDR3 protein: CASSSRVGVYEQYF; CDR3 DNA: TGTGCCAGCAGCTCTCGGGTCGGAGTCTACGAGCAGTACTTC
clone size: NA; D gene: TRBD2; V gene: TRBV7-9; J gene: TRBJ2-3; CDR3 protein: CASSLGRGGDIDTQYF; CDR3 DNA: TGTGCCAGCAGCTTAGGACGCGGGGGGGATATAGATACGCAGTATTTT
clone size: NA; D gene: NA; V gene: TRBV11-2; J gene: TRBJ1-1; CDR3 protein: CASSLDGQRTEAFF; CDR3 DNA: TGTGCCAGCAGCTTAGATGGACAGAGGACTGAAGCTTTCTTT
clone size: NA; D gene: NA; V gene: TRBV7-8; J gene: TRBJ1-1; CDR3 protein: CASSPYLEGQTEAFF; CDR3 DNA: TGTGCCAGCAGCCCCTATCTGGAGGGGCAGACTGAAGCTTTCTTT
clone size: NA; D gene: NA; V gene: TRBV19; J gene: TRBJ2-7; CDR3 protein: CASSMSTSYEQYF; CDR3 DNA: TGTGCCAGTAGTATGTCGACATCCTACGAGCAGTACTTC
clone size: NA; D gene: NA; V gene: TRBV5-1; J gene: TRBJ2-1; CDR3 protein: CASSLESGSNEQFF; CDR3 DNA: TGCGCCAGCAGCTTGGAATCCGGGTCCAATGAGCAGTTCTTC
clone size: NA; D gene: NA; V gene: TRBV5-8; J gene: TRBJ2-7; CDR3 protein: CASSLEGRASYEQYF; CDR3 DNA: TGTGCCAGCAGCTTGGAGGGCAGGGCCTCCTACGAGCAGTACTTC
clone size: once; D gene: NA; V gene: TRBV10-2; J gene: TRBJ1-1; CDR3 protein: CASSSGTEAFF; CDR3 DNA: TGCGCCAGCAGCTCCGGGACAGAAGCTTTCTTT
clone size: NA; D gene: NA; V gene: TRBV5-1; J gene: TRBJ1-2; CDR3 protein: CASSLDAGVDYGYTF; CDR3 DNA: TGCGCCAGCAGCTTGGACGCAGGGGTGGACTATGGCTACACCTTC
clone size: NA; D gene: NA; V gene: TRBV4-2; J gene: TRBJ2-7; CDR3 protein: CASSQERTNYEQYF; CDR3 DNA: TGTGCCAGCAGCCAAGAACGGACTAACTACGAGCAGTACTTC
clone size: NA; D gene: TRBD1; V gene: TRBV6-5; J gene: TRBJ1-2; CDR3 protein: CATRTSRDRVYGYTF; CDR3 DNA: TGTGCCACCCGAACCTCTAGGGACAGGGTCTATGGCTACACCTTC
clone size: NA; D gene: NA; V gene: TRBV7-9; J gene: TRBJ1-1; CDR3 protein: CASSTSKTEAFF; CDR3 DNA: TGTGCCAGCAGCACCAGTAAGACTGAAGCTTTCTTT
clone size: NA; D gene: TRBD1; V gene: TRBV6-5; J gene: TRBJ2-7; CDR3 protein: CASSDLRDRDYEQYF; CDR3 DNA: TGTGCCAGCAGCGACCTAAGGGACAGGGACTACGAGCAGTACTTC
clone size: NA; D gene: NA; V gene: TRBV11-2; J gene: TRBJ1-1; CDR3 protein: CASSFLGQKAFF; CDR3 DNA: TGTGCCAGCAGCTTTTTGGGGCAGAAAGCTTTCTTT